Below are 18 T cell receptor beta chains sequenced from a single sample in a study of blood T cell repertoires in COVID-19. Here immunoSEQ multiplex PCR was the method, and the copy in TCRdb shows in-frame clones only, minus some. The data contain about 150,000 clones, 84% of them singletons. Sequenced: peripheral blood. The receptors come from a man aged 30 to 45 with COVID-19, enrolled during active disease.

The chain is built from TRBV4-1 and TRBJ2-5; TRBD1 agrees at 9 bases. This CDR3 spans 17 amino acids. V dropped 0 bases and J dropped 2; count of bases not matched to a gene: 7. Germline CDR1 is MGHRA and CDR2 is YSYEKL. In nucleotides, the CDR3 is TGCGCCAGCAGCCAAGAACCAACAGGGGGCGGTCAAGAGACCCAGTACTTC. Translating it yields CASSQEPTGGGQETQYF.

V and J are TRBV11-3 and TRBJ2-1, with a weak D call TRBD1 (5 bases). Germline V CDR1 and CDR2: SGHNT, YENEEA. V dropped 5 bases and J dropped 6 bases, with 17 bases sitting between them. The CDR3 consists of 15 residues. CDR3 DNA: TGTGCCAGCAGCCCACTTGGGGCAGGACCCAATGAGCAGTTCTTC. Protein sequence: CASSPLGAGPNEQFF.

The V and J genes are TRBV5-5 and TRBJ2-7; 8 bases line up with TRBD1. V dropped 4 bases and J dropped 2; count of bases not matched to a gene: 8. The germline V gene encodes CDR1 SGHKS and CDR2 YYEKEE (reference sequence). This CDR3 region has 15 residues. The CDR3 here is CASSDPTGAAYEQYF. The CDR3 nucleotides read TGTGCCAGCAGCGACCCGACAGGGGCGGCCTACGAGCAGTACTTC.

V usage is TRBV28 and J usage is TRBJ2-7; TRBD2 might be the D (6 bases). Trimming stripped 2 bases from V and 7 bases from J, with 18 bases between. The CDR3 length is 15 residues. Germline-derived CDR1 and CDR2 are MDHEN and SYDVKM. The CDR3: CASSLAGPSEGEQYF. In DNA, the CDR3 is TGTGCCAGCAGTTTAGCGGGGCCCAGTGAGGGTGAGCAGTACTTC.

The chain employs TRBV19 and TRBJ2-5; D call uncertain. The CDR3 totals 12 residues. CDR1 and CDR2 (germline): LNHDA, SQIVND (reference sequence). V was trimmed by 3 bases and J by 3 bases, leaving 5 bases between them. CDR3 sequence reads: CASSMAEETQYF. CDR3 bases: TGTGCCAGTAGTATGGCGGAAGAGACCCAGTACTTC.

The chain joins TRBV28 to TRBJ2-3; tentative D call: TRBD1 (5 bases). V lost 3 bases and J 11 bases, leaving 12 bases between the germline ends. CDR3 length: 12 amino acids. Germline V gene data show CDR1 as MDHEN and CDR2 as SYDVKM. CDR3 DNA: TGTGCCAGCAGTTTTGGCCAGGGCGGGCAGTATTTT. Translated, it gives CASSFGQGGQYF.

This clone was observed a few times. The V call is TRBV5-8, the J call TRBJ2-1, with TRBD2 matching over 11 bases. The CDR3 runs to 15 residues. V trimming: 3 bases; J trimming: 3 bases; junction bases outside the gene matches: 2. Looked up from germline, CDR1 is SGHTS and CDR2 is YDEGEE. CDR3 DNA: TGTGCCAGCAGCTCGGGACTAGCGGTCTACAATGAGCAGTTCTTC. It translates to CASSSGLAVYNEQFF.

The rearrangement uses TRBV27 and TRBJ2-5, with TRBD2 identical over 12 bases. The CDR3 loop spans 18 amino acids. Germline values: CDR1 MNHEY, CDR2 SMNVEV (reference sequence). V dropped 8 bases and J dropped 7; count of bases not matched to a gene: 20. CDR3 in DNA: TGTGCCAGCGGAGGACTAGCGGGAAGGGGATCCAAAAGTGGGACCCAGTACTTC. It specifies CASGGLAGRGSKSGTQYF.

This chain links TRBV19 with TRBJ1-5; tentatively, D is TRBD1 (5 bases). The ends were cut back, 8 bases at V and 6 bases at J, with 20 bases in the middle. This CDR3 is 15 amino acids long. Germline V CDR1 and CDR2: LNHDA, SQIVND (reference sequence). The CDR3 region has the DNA TGTGCCAGTCGAACCGGGGGACGGGGTAGTCAGCCCCAGCATTTT. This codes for CASRTGGRGSQPQHF.

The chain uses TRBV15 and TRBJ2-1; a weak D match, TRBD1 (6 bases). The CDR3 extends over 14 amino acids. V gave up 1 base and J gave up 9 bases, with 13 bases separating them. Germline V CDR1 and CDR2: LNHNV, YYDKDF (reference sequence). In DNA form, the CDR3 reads TGTGCCACCAGCAGAGGGCAACAGGGTACTGAGCAGTTCTTC. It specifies CATSRGQQGTEQFF.

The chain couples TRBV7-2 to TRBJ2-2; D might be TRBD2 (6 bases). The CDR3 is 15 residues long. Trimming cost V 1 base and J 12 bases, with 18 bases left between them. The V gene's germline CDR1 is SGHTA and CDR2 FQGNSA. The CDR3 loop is CASSLGGSGRGKLFF. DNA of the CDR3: TGTGCCAGCAGCTTAGGCGGTAGCGGTCGGGGGAAGCTGTTTTTT.

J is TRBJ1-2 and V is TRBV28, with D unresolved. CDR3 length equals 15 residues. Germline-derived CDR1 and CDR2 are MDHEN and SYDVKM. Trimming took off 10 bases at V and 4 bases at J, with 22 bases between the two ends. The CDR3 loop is CATLPGNSDSYGYTF. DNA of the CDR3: TGTGCCACCCTACCCGGGAATAGCGATAGCTATGGCTACACCTTC.

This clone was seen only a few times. The CDR3 region has the DNA TGTGCCACCCGTACAGACCCTCTTAGGGGCACTGAAGCTTTCTTT. Its protein product is CATRTDPLRGTEAFF. This chain uses TRBV19 with TRBJ1-1; perhaps TRBD1 as D (5 bases). This CDR3 has 15 residues. Germline values: CDR1 LNHDA, CDR2 SQIVND (reference sequence). V lost 10 bases, J lost 4 bases, and 22 bases lay in between.

CDR3 nucleotides: TGTGCCAGTAGAAAGGGACTAGCGGGAGCCTTTAATGAGCAGTTCTTC. It is translated as CASRKGLAGAFNEQFF. This chain links TRBV19 with TRBJ2-1; 14 bases line up with TRBD2. The trim removed 6 bases at V and 7 bases at J, leaving 8 bases unmatched. The CDR3 covers 16 residues. CDR1 and CDR2 from the germline V gene are LNHDA and SQIVND (reference sequence).

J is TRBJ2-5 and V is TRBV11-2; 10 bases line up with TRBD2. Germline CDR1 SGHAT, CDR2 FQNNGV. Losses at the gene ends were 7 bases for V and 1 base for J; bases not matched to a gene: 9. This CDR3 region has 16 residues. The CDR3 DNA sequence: TGTGCCAGCATGCTAGTAGCGGGAGGCTCCCAAGAGACCCAGTACTTC. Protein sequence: CASMLVAGGSQETQYF. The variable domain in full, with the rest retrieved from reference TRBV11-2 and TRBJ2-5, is EAGVAQSPRYKIIEKRQSVAFWCNPISGHATLYWYQQILGQGPKLLIQFQNNGVVDDSQLPKDRFSAERLKGVDSTLKIQPAKLEDSAVYLCASMLVAGGSQETQYFGPGTRLLVL.

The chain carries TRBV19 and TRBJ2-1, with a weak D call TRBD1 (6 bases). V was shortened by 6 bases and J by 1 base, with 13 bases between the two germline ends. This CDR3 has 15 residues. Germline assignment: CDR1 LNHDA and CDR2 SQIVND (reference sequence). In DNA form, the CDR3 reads TGTGCCAGTAGGGCGGACGGGACATCCTACAATGAGCAGTTCTTC. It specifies CASRADGTSYNEQFF.

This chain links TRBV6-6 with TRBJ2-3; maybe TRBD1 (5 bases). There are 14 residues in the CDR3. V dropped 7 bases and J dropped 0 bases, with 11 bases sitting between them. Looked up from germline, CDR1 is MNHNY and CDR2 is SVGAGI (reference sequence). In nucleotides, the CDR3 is TGTGCCAGCACGTCAGGGATTAGCACAGATACGCAGTATTTT. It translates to CASTSGISTDTQYF.

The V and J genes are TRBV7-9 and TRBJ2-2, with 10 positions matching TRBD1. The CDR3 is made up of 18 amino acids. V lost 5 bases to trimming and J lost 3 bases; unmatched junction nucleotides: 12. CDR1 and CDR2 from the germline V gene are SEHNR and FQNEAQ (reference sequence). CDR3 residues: CASSGGPGQGMDTGELFF. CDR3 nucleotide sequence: TGTGCCAGCAGCGGAGGACCGGGACAGGGGATGGACACCGGGGAGCTGTTTTTT.